A selection of T cell receptor beta chains follows, all from one sample in a study of vaccination and CD4 T cells after COVID-19. TCRdb re-derived calls from the PCR reads in MiXCR, one entry per CDR3 protein. The table includes fewer than 7,000 distinct CDR3 sequences, 65% to 70% detected once. These receptors' targets are unknown. The sequenced material came from CD4+ T cells from blood, cultured in vitro. The source is a human donor who had recovered from COVID-19. Each CDR3 is given with its conserved first and last residue. Fields, in order: J gene, D gene, V gene, clone size, CDR3 DNA, CDR3 protein. The D gene is left open where the match is weak. The size entry is marked missing in some rows and otherwise reads once, few, many or a size class.

TRBJ2-7	TRBD1	TRBV28	.	TGTGCCAGCAGTTCCCCCACTGGACAGGGGTCCTACGAGCAGTACTTC	CASSSPTGQGSYEQYF
TRBJ1-5	.	TRBV7-9	.	TGTGCCAGCAGCCATACCAATCAGCCCCAGCATTTT	CASSHTNQPQHF
TRBJ1-2	.	TRBV6-1	.	TGTGCCAGCAGTATGGACAGAGCCCATGGCTACACCTTC	CASSMDRAHGYTF
TRBJ1-1	.	TRBV19	.	TGTGCCAGTAAAAGCGACAGGTGGAGCACTGAAGCTTTCTTT	CASKSDRWSTEAFF
TRBJ1-2	TRBD1	TRBV11-3	few	TGTGCCAGCAGCTTTAGAGGTGGGACAGGGTCTGGCTACACCTTC	CASSFRGGTGSGYTF
TRBJ2-1	TRBD2	TRBV9	.	TGTGCCAGCAGCGGACTAGCGGTCCCCTACAATGAGCAGTTCTTC	CASSGLAVPYNEQFF
TRBJ2-3	.	TRBV20-1	few	TGCAGTGCTAGAGCCCTTGATGGTCTAGATACGCAGTATTTT	CSARALDGLDTQYF
TRBJ2-7	.	TRBV5-4	.	TGTGCCAGCAGCATCTCTTCGGGGCCGTACGAGCAGTACTTC	CASSISSGPYEQYF
TRBJ2-5	.	TRBV24-1	.	TGTGCCACCGCCAAGACAGGAGAGACCCAGTACTTC	CATAKTGETQYF
TRBJ2-5	.	TRBV20-1	.	TGCAGTGCTAGTACGGGTAGAGAGACCCAGTACTTC	CSASTGRETQYF
TRBJ1-5	TRBD1	TRBV7-4	.	TGTGCCAGCAGCCGATGGACAGGCAGTCGTAGCAATCAGCCCCAGCATTTT	CASSRWTGSRSNQPQHF
TRBJ1-2	TRBD1	TRBV19	few	TGTGCCAGTAGTATCGGGACAGTCCCTAGCTACACCTTC	CASSIGTVPSYTF
TRBJ2-5	.	TRBV7-2	few	TGTGCCAGCAGCTTGGATGTAGGGGTAGAGACCCAGTACTTC	CASSLDVGVETQYF
TRBJ1-2	.	TRBV20-1	.	TGCAGTGCTAGAGATCGGGGCTCTGGCTACACCTTC	CSARDRGSGYTF
TRBJ2-7	.	TRBV7-2	.	TGTGCCAGCAGCTTAGAGTACTGGCAGGACTACGAGCAGTACTTC	CASSLEYWQDYEQYF
TRBJ1-5	.	TRBV24-1	.	TGTGCCACCAGTGATTTGCTGGGGAATCAGCCCCAGCATTTT	CATSDLLGNQPQHF
TRBJ2-1	.	TRBV7-8	.	TGTGCCAGCAGCCCGGTAGTGGCGGGATTAAGCTCCTACAATGAGCAGTTCTTC	CASSPVVAGLSSYNEQFF
TRBJ2-2	TRBD2	TRBV7-3	once	TGTGCCAGCAGCTTACGTTTTGTGACGGGGGGGCCCTCTGGGGAGCTGTTTTTT	CASSLRFVTGGPSGELFF
TRBJ2-5	.	TRBV7-7	few	TGTGCTAGCAGCTTTGGGCTTCAGGAGACCCAGTACTTC	CASSFGLQETQYF
TRBJ2-5	TRBD2	TRBV6-2/TRBV6-3	medium-sized	TGTGCCAGCAGTTTAGCGGGAGAGGGTGAAGAGACCCAGTACTTC	CASSLAGEGEETQYF
TRBJ2-7	TRBD2	TRBV6-1	few	TGTGCCAGCAGTCCCGTAGCGGGATTGCAGTACTTC	CASSPVAGLQYF
TRBJ2-3	.	TRBV6-1	.	TGTGCCAGCAGAAGACAGGAGGCAGATACGCAGTATTTT	CASRRQEADTQYF
TRBJ1-5	.	TRBV28	.	TGTGCCAGCAGTTTCAGCAATCAGCCCCAGCATTTT	CASSFSNQPQHF
TRBJ1-2	TRBD1	TRBV6-1	large	TGTGCCAGCACTATAAGGGGGCAGGCCCCTTATGGCTACACCTTC	CASTIRGQAPYGYTF
TRBJ1-2	.	TRBV18	once	TGTGCCAGCTCACCAGCGGGGGATGGCTACACCTTC	CASSPAGDGYTF
TRBJ1-5	.	TRBV25-1	once	TGTGCCAGCAGGGGCGACAGTAGCAATCAGCCCCAGCATTTT	CASRGDSSNQPQHF
TRBJ2-7	TRBD1	TRBV14	.	TGTGCCAGCAGCCAAGTTCACAGGGGGCCCTACGAGCAGTACTTC	CASSQVHRGPYEQYF
TRBJ2-7	TRBD2	TRBV5-4	large	TGTGCCAGCAGCTTGGGACTAGCGGGAGAGGAAGGCGAGCAGTACTTC	CASSLGLAGEEGEQYF
TRBJ1-2	.	TRBV7-2	.	TGTGCCAGCAGCTTCAGGACGACTAACTATGGCTACACCTTC	CASSFRTTNYGYTF
TRBJ1-5	.	TRBV2	.	TGTGCCAGCAGTGTGGGACGGGGCAATCAGCCCCAGCATTTT	CASSVGRGNQPQHF
TRBJ1-1	.	TRBV20-1	.	TGCAGTGCCAAAGACCAGAACACTGAAGCTTTCTTT	CSAKDQNTEAFF
TRBJ1-1	.	TRBV7-2	few	TGTGCCAGCAGCTTAGGGGGAGGTTTGAACACTGAAGCTTTCTTT	CASSLGGGLNTEAFF
TRBJ2-1	TRBD2	TRBV7-2	.	TGTGCCAGCAGCTTCGCTAGCGGCAAATACTACAATGAGCAGTTCTTC	CASSFASGKYYNEQFF
TRBJ2-3	.	TRBV29-1	.	TGCAGCGTTGGGGGGCGACGGATCACAGATACGCAGTATTTT	CSVGGRRITDTQYF
TRBJ1-2	.	TRBV6-2/TRBV6-3	few	TGTGCCAGCAGTGCGACAAGGGTCTATGGCTACACCTTC	CASSATRVYGYTF
TRBJ2-7	TRBD2	TRBV28	.	TGTGCCAGCAGTTTAGCGGGAGATCCGTCCGAGCAGTACTTC	CASSLAGDPSEQYF
TRBJ1-5	.	TRBV6-5	.	TGTGCCAGCAGTTACGACTGGCTTCAGCCCCAGCATTTT	CASSYDWLQPQHF
TRBJ1-2	TRBD1	TRBV20-1	.	TGCAGTGCTAGAGTCCGGGACAGGGGCCGGATGGAGTATGGCTACACCTTC	CSARVRDRGRMEYGYTF
TRBJ1-1	.	TRBV19	.	TGTGCCAGTAGTATCGGGGCCCGAGAAGCTTTCTTT	CASSIGAREAFF
TRBJ1-1	.	TRBV7-2	few	TGTGCCAGCAGCCCCCAGGGGCAGGGCACTGAAGCTTTCTTT	CASSPQGQGTEAFF
TRBJ2-7	TRBD1	TRBV6-4	.	TGTGCCAGCAGTGTCAGCGTGACAGGGATCTACGAGCAGTACTTC	CASSVSVTGIYEQYF
TRBJ2-3	TRBD2	TRBV20-1	.	TGCAGTGCAACTAAGCGGGGGGCTAGCACAGATACGCAGTATTTT	CSATKRGASTDTQYF
TRBJ1-2	TRBD1	TRBV7-8	.	TGTGCCAGCAGCGAGAGAAGATCGACAGGGAACTATGGCTACACCTTC	CASSERRSTGNYGYTF
TRBJ2-7	TRBD2	TRBV24-1	.	TGTGCCACCACCAGTCTAGCGGGGGACTCCTACGAGCAGTACTTC	CATTSLAGDSYEQYF
TRBJ1-4	.	TRBV20-1	.	TGCAGTGCCTTGGGGTTGGAGGAAAAACTGTTTTTT	CSALGLEEKLFF
TRBJ2-2	.	TRBV20-1	.	TGCAGTGCTAGTCGGGGGCATAGCGGGGAGCTGTTTTTT	CSASRGHSGELFF